This entry lists 10 T cell receptor beta chains sequenced from one sample in a study of CD8 T cells in ankylosing spondylitis. Study findings and constraints: Typical of ankylosing spondylitis blood, it appeared, was a TCR beta motif of several highly homologous variants.

Their specific antigens are unknown. TCRdb independently ran MiXCR on the 5' RACE reads; one entry per CDR3 protein. Among about 440,000 distinct CDR3 sequences, 15% to 20% were seen once, and the ten largest hold just over 1%. The sample taken for sequencing was blood, either unsorted or a sorted T cell fraction (not recorded which). These receptors all stem from a male donor with ankylosing spondylitis.

DNA of the CDR3: TGTGCCAGCAGCGCGTACCAGGGGATCTACAATGAGCAGTTCTTC. Encoded protein: CASSAYQGIYNEQFF. The chain has TRBV7-2 and TRBJ2-1; the D gene is possibly TRBD1 (6 bases). Germline CDR1 and CDR2: SGHTA and FQGNSA. This CDR3 spans 15 amino acids. Trimming took 5 bases from V and 3 from J, leaving 14 bases between them.

The rearrangement joins TRBV24-1 to TRBJ1-5, with a tentative D call TRBD1 (5 bases). Germline assignment: CDR1 KGHDR and CDR2 SFDVKD. The CDR3 loop spans 14 amino acids. With 5 bases removed from V and 5 bases from J, the gap between germline ends came to 12 bases. The CDR3, as DNA: TGTGCCACCAGTGCCCGGGGGGTGGATCAGCCCCAGCATTTT. It codes for CATSARGVDQPQHF.

The chain carries TRBV6-1 and TRBJ1-1; unclear D gene. The CDR3 runs to 12 residues. The V gene lost 2 bases and the J gene lost 1 base, with 2 bases spanning the gap. Germline loops: CDR1 MNHNS, CDR2 SASEGT. CDR3 in DNA: TGTGCCAGCAGTGAAAGGAACACTGAAGCTTTCTTT. Translated, it gives CASSERNTEAFF.

This clonotype was counted only a few times. The chain has TRBV7-9 and TRBJ2-2; possibly TRBD1 or TRBD2 for D (6 bases each). The length of the CDR3 is 16 residues. V shed 1 base and J shed 4 bases, with 13 bases lying between them. Germline loops: CDR1 SEHNR, CDR2 FQNEAQ (reference sequence). Written as DNA, the CDR3 is TGTGCCAGCAGCTTAGACCGGGGGCCGTTCACCGGGGAGCTGTTTTTT. As protein: CASSLDRGPFTGELFF.

This clonotype was recorded a few times. V and J are TRBV5-4 and TRBJ2-2; 14 bases are a match to TRBD2. The trim removed 3 bases at V and 8 bases at J, leaving 12 bases unmatched. Germline values: CDR1 SGHNT, CDR2 YYREEE (reference sequence). The CDR3 is 18 residues long. In DNA form, the CDR3 reads TGTGCCAGCAGCTCCCCGGGACTAGCGGGGGCGGTGTCAGGGGAGCTGTTTTTT. Its protein is CASSSPGLAGAVSGELFF.

This clonotype was detected once. The chain joins TRBV10-1 to TRBJ2-1, with D uncertain. Between the trimmed V and J ends, which lost 9 bases and 0 bases, there was a span of 18 bases. Per the germline V gene, CDR1 is WNHNN and CDR2 is SYGVQD (reference sequence). This CDR3 spans 16 amino acids. CDR3: CARPSTGPLSYNEQFF. For the CDR3, the DNA is TGCGCCAGACCATCGACTGGCCCGCTCTCCTACAATGAGCAGTTCTTC.

The V call is TRBV7-2, the J call TRBJ1-4; TRBD1 might be the D (5 bases). The V gene lost 5 bases and the J gene lost 6 bases, with 16 bases spanning the gap. CDR1 SGHTA and CDR2 FQGNSA come from the germline V gene. This CDR3 comprises 15 residues. DNA for the CDR3: TGTGCCAGCAGCCCCTCAGGGTATTGGGATGAAAAACTGTTTTTT. This codes for CASSPSGYWDEKLFF.

The sample holds many counts of this clonotype. The J gene is TRBJ2-7, the V gene TRBV18; TRBD2 agrees at 12 bases. Germline CDR1 KGHSH, CDR2 LQKENI. V was pared by 3 bases and J by 6 bases, with 6 bases of the junction left unmatched. This CDR3 spans 15 amino acids. The CDR3 is CASSPLLAGGFEQYF. In nucleotides, the CDR3 is TGTGCCAGCTCACCCCTACTAGCGGGAGGCTTCGAGCAGTACTTC.

This sequence joins TRBV27 and TRBJ1-1; weak D call: TRBD1 (6 bases). From germline, CDR1 is MNHEY and CDR2 SMNVEV (reference sequence). The V and J ends lost 7 bases and 0 bases respectively, with 15 bases between them. The CDR3 loop spans 15 amino acids. The DNA for the CDR3 is TGTGCCAGCACCGAAACAGGGTTCCTGAACACTGAAGCTTTCTTT. Amino acids: CASTETGFLNTEAFF.

This chain joins TRBV11-2 and TRBJ2-1; 13 bases fit TRBD2. Germline V gives CDR1 SGHAT, CDR2 FQNNGV. V gave up 3 bases and J gave up 0 bases; unmatched junction bases: 8. The CDR3 is 19 amino acids. The CDR3 reads CASSFPLAGGPGSYNEQFF. Written as DNA, the CDR3 is TGTGCCAGCAGCTTCCCACTAGCGGGGGGGCCCGGCTCCTACAATGAGCAGTTCTTC.